These 8 T cell receptor beta chains came from one sample sequenced in a study of Ad26.COV2.S vaccination and SARS-CoV-2 variants. Profiling relied on immunoSEQ multiplex PCR, and the TCRdb table lists in-frame clones only, not all of them. This table has roughly 40,000 clones, approximately 83% appearing once. Sequenced material: peripheral blood, taken after recovery from COVID-19. Source of these receptors: a human donor who had recovered from COVID-19.

This chain links TRBV20-1 with TRBJ1-1; D gene ambiguous. Trimming left V 3 bases short and J 0 bases short, with 8 bases between. The germline V gene has CDR1 DFQATT and CDR2 SNEGSKA (reference sequence). This CDR3 comprises 13 residues. In DNA, the CDR3 is TGCAGTGCTAGTAGGCAGTTGAACACTGAAGCTTTCTTT. It specifies CSASRQLNTEAFF.

J is TRBJ1-2 and V is TRBV10-3; no reliable D call. Germline V gene data show CDR1 as ENHRY and CDR2 as SYGVKD. Trimming stripped 0 bases from V and 6 bases from J, with 2 bases between. This CDR3 has 11 residues. DNA for the CDR3: TGTGCCATCAGTGAGTCGGATGGCTACACCTTC. This sequence encodes CAISESDGYTF.

The J gene is TRBJ2-6, the V gene TRBV7-2, with D possibly being TRBD1 (5 bases). The CDR3 runs 18 residues. V was clipped by 1 base and J by 0 bases, with 13 bases between them. Per germline, CDR1 SGHTA and CDR2 FQGNSA. CDR3 sequence reads: CASSLEGMALSGANVLTF. CDR3 nucleotides: TGTGCCAGCAGCTTAGAGGGGATGGCTCTCTCTGGGGCCAACGTCCTGACTTTC.

The chain uses TRBV6-4 and TRBJ1-2; D not resolved. V shed 2 bases and J shed 4 bases, with 8 bases lying between them. CDR3 size: 13 residues. Germline V gene sequence: CDR1 MRHNA, CDR2 SNTAGT. The CDR3 sequence is CASSDLSAYGYTF. The CDR3 bases are TGTGCCAGCAGTGACCTGTCAGCCTATGGCTACACCTTC.

The chain joins TRBV5-1 to TRBJ2-5; the D is unclear. The CDR3 runs 15 residues. V lost 0 bases and J lost 5, with 14 bases in between. In germline, CDR1 is SGHRS, CDR2 YFSETQ. Here the CDR3 reads CASSLADDWRETQYF. The CDR3 nucleotides read TGCGCCAGCAGCTTGGCCGATGACTGGCGGGAGACCCAGTACTTC. The full variable domain, rest sourced from reference TRBV5-1 and TRBJ2-5, is KAGVTQTPRYLIKTRGQQVTLSCSPISGHRSVSWYQQTPGQGLQFLFEYFSETQRNKGNFPGRFSGRQFSNSRSEMNVSTLELGDSALYLCASSLADDWRETQYFGPGTRLLVL.

This clone was seen more than once but under ten times. This chain links TRBV5-6 with TRBJ2-1; a weak D match, TRBD2 (5 bases). V gave up 6 bases and J gave up 5 bases, with 24 bases separating them. The CDR3 has 17 residues. Germline V gene data show CDR1 as SGHDT and CDR2 as YYEEEE. This CDR3 reads CASTNIRDLPRNNEQFF. The DNA for the CDR3 is TGTGCCAGCACAAACATCCGGGATTTACCCCGAAACAATGAGCAGTTCTTC.

The V and J genes are TRBV24-1 and TRBJ2-5; TRBD2 aligns across 10 bases. Germline-derived CDR1 and CDR2 are KGHDR and SFDVKD. V gave up 2 bases and J gave up 5 bases; unmatched junction bases: 7. There are 16 residues in the CDR3. Here the CDR3 DNA reads TGTGCCACCAGTGATTCTTTAGCGGGGGGTTGGGAGACCCAGTACTTC. It encodes CATSDSLAGGWETQYF.

This CDR3 reads CASRPVINQPQHF. The CDR3 DNA follows: TGTGCCAGCAGGCCCGTTATCAATCAGCCCCAGCATTTT. The chain carries TRBV6-5 and TRBJ1-5; no clear D. CDR3 length equals 13 residues. Germline V gene sequence: CDR1 MNHEY, CDR2 SVGAGI. Trimming left V 6 bases short and J 3 bases short, with 9 bases between.